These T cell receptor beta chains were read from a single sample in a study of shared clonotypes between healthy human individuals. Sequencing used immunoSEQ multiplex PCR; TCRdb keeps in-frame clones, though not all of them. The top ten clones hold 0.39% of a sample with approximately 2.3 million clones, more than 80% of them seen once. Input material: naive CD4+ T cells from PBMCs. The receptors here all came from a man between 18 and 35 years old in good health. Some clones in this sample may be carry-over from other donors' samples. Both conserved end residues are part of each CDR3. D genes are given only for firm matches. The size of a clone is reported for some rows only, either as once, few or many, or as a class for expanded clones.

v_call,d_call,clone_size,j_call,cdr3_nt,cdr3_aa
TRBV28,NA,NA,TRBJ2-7,TGTGCCAGCAGTTCTCCCAGTCTGCTTAGCTCCTACGAGCAGTACTTC,CASSSPSLLSSYEQYF
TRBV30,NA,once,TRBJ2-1,TGTGCCTGGAGTCCGCCGAACAATGAGCAGTTCTTC,CAWSPPNNEQFF
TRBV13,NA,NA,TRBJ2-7,TGTGCCAGCAGCTTAACCAGCGGCCCCTACGAGCAGTACTTC,CASSLTSGPYEQYF
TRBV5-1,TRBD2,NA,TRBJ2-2,TGCGCCAGCAGGTACGGACTAGCCGCCACCGGGGAGCTGTTTTTT,CASRYGLAATGELFF
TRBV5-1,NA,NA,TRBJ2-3,TGCGCCAGCCAGACAGGTAGCACAGATACGCAGTATTTT,CASQTGSTDTQYF
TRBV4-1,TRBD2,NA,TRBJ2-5,TGCGCCAGCAGCCTTTCAGGACTAGCGGGTGAGACCCAGTACTTC,CASSLSGLAGETQYF
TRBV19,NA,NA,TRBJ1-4,TGTGCCAGTAGTGAACTTACGGCAGGGAGTAATGAAAAACTGTTTTTT,CASSELTAGSNEKLFF
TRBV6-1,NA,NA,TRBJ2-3,TGTGCCAGCAGTGAAGAGAGGGGGGCGGGAGATACGCAGTATTTT,CASSEERGAGDTQYF
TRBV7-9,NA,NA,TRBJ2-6,TGTGCCAGCAACCCTCAACTCTCCTCCGGGGCCAACGTCCTGACTTTC,CASNPQLSSGANVLTF
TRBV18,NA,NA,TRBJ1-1,TGTGCCAGCTCACTTTGGGGGACTGAAGCTTTCTTT,CASSLWGTEAFF
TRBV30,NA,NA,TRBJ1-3,TGTGCCTGGCGGATACAGGGAACCTCTGGAAACACCATATATTTT,CAWRIQGTSGNTIYF
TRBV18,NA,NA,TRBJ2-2,TGTGCCAGCTCAATCGGCCTAAACAGGGAGCTGTTTTTT,CASSIGLNRELFF
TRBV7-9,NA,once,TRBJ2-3,TGTGCCAGCAGCAAGCTAGCGACCACAGATACGCAGTATTTT,CASSKLATTDTQYF
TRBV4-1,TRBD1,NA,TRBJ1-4,TGCGCCAGCAGCCCCCGCCCCAGACAGGGGACTAATGAAAAACTGTTTTTT,CASSPRPRQGTNEKLFF
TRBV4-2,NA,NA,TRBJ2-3,TGTGCCAGCAGCCAAGCCCACACAGATACGCAGTATTTT,CASSQAHTDTQYF
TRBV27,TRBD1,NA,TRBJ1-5,TGTGCCAGCAGCTCTGACAGGGTGGTGAATCAGCCCCAGCATTTT,CASSSDRVVNQPQHF
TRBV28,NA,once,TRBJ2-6,TGTGCCAGCAGTCCCCCTCGGACAACAGCCGGGGCCAACGTCCTGACTTTC,CASSPPRTTAGANVLTF
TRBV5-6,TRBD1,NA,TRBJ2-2,TGTGCCAGCAGCTTGTTTGGGACAGGGAACACCGGGGAGCTGTTTTTT,CASSLFGTGNTGELFF
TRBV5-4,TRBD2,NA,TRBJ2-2,TGTGCCAGCAGCTCCGGTGGACTAGCGGGGGAGCTGTTTTTT,CASSSGGLAGELFF
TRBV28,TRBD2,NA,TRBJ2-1,TGTGCCAGCAGTTTCATTGGATCGAGCGGGAGTTTTTTAACCTCCTACAATGAGCAGTTCTTC,CASSFIGSSGSFLTSYNEQFF
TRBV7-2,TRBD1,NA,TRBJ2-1,TGTGCCAGCAGCCGGGACAGCCCTACGCAGTTCTTC,CASSRDSPTQFF
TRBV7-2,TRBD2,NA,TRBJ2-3,TGTGCCAGCAGCCCCCAACTAGCGGGAGGTGCAGATACGCAGTATTTT,CASSPQLAGGADTQYF
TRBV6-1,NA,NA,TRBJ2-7,TGTGCCAGCAGCGAGTACGAGCAGTACTTC,CASSEYEQYF
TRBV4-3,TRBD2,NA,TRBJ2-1,TGCGCCAGCAGCCAAGGACTCCGACTAGCGTCACATGAGCAGTTCTTC,CASSQGLRLASHEQFF
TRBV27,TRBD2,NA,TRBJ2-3,TGTGCCAGCAGAGACCAGCGGGAGGGCACAGATACGCAGTATTTT,CASRDQREGTDTQYF
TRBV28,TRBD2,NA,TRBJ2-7,TGTGCCAGCAGTCACCTAGCGGGAGTAGGAACCTACGAGCAGTACTTC,CASSHLAGVGTYEQYF
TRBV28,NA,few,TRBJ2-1,TGTGCCAGCAGTTTTGACTCCTACAATGAGCAGTTCTTC,CASSFDSYNEQFF
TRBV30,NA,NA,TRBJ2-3,TGTGCCTGGAGTGTACGGGCTTCGAGCACAGATACGCAGTATTTT,CAWSVRASSTDTQYF
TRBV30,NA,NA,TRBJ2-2,TGTGCCTGGAGTGGCTTGCGCGGGGAGCTGTTTTTT,CAWSGLRGELFF
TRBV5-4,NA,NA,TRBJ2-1,TGTGCCAGCAGCGAACAGCCGATTGACAATGAGCAGTTCTTC,CASSEQPIDNEQFF
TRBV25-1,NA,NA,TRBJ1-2,TGTGCCAGCACTTCCCGACAGTCCGGTTTGACGTATGGCTACACCTTC,CASTSRQSGLTYGYTF
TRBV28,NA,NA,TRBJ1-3,TGTGCCAGCATAAGTTCGTCAGGCAACTCTGGAAACACCATATATTTT,CASISSSGNSGNTIYF
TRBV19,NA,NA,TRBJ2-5,TGTGCCAGTAGTAAAGTCGGGGGCAAGGGAGAGACCCAGTACTTC,CASSKVGGKGETQYF
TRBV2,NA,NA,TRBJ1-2,TGTGCCAGCAGTGAAATCCGCGGCTATGGCTACACCTTC,CASSEIRGYGYTF
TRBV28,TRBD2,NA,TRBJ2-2,TGTGCCAGCAGCTTAAGAGGCGGGAGGGGCACCGGGGAGCTGTTTTTT,CASSLRGGRGTGELFF
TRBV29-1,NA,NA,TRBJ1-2,TGCAGCGTTGGGGACGGCCTAGGGATGGGCTACACCTTC,CSVGDGLGMGYTF
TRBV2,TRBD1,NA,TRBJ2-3,TGTGCCAGCAGTAAAGGGGGGACAGGGACAGATACGCAGTATTTT,CASSKGGTGTDTQYF
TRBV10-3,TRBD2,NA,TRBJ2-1,TGTGCCATCAGTGTTCTTGGGCTAGCGGGCGATAACAATGAGCAGTTCTTC,CAISVLGLAGDNNEQFF